These 6 T cell receptor beta chains came from one sample sequenced in a study of control samples from healthy donors and cancer patients (dated by TCRdb to the early 2020s). The library was made by the immunoSEQ multiplex PCR assay. The clones in this table, taken by TCRdb from immuneACCESS, are in-frame only. Not every clone is retained; where verified, under half of the shortfall comes from an unresolved V gene, and the cause of the rest is unknown. The sample table holds around 200,000 clones, of which around 92% were seen once. Of the sample, approximately 1.5% is held by the ten largest clones. The material sequenced was blood. Receptors were obtained from a woman in her twenties or thirties in good health.

The rearrangement joins TRBV7-8 to TRBJ1-5; a possible D gene is TRBD1 (5 bases). V lost 2 bases and J lost 3, with 8 bases in between. From germline, CDR1 is SGHVS and CDR2 FQNEAQ. The CDR3 has 14 residues. The CDR3 coding sequence is TGTGCCAGCAGCTTAACAGGAAACAATCAGCCCCAGCATTTT. Protein product: CASSLTGNNQPQHF.

Of note for this clone: Other DNA sequences in this specimen translate into the identical CDR3. The rearrangement uses TRBV18 and TRBJ1-1; no clear D. The CDR3 extends over 13 amino acids. Trimming left V 6 bases short and J 1 base short, with 9 bases between. Germline CDR1 KGHSH, CDR2 LQKENI. The CDR3 DNA is TGTGCCAGCTCCCGAGACGGGAACACTGAAGCTTTCTTT. As protein: CASSRDGNTEAFF.

The rearrangement joins TRBV5-6 to TRBJ2-3; no definite D call. CDR1 and CDR2 (germline): SGHDT, YYEEEE. The CDR3 is made up of 15 amino acids. With 2 bases removed from V and 0 bases from J, the gap between germline ends came to 10 bases. The CDR3 sequence is CASSFGTSSTDTQYF. The CDR3 DNA sequence: TGTGCCAGCAGCTTCGGTACCTCCAGCACAGATACGCAGTATTTT.

This rearrangement joins TRBV11-3 to TRBJ2-1, with 9 bases matching TRBD2. Germline V gene lookup returns CDR1 SGHNT and CDR2 YENEEA. The CDR3 covers 17 residues. The J segment lost 7 bases and the V segment lost 1 base, leaving 11 bases of the junction unmatched. As DNA, the CDR3 is TGTGCCAGCAGCTTAGGGGCGTTAGCGGGAGTCGGGAATGAGCAGTTCTTC. The encoded protein is CASSLGALAGVGNEQFF.

The chain recombines TRBV6-5 with TRBJ1-2; D gene unclear. Trimming took off 8 bases at V and 0 bases at J, with 10 bases between the two ends. The germline V gene has CDR1 MNHEY and CDR2 SVGAGI. This CDR3 is 13 amino acids long. The CDR3 nucleotides are TGTGCCAGCCTAAAGGACTCTAACTATGGCTACACCTTC. Encoded protein: CASLKDSNYGYTF.

The chain uses TRBV5-6 and TRBJ1-1, with TRBD1 identical over 7 bases. CDR1 is SGHDT and CDR2 is YYEEEE in the germline V gene. This CDR3 has 14 residues. The V and J ends lost 0 bases and 5 bases, in that order; junction bases with no gene match: 4. In nucleotides, the CDR3 is TGTGCCAGCAGCTTGGACAGGGGTAGTACTGAAGCTTTCTTT. Protein product: CASSLDRGSTEAFF.